The 15 T cell receptor beta chains in this list originate from one sample, sequenced in a study of cytomegalovirus exposure and HLA in healthy donors. The PCR was carried out with 60 Vbeta primers and 13 Jbeta primers. TCRdb's table, derived via immunoSEQ multiplex PCR, lists solely in-frame clones and lacks some. The sample lists roughly 120,000 clones, around 80% seen once, with approximately 0.22% in the top ten. Sequenced: PBMCs. The receptors stem from a man aged 50-59 years in good health and CMV-seronegative.

V usage is TRBV20-1 and J usage is TRBJ2-5, with D hard to call. This CDR3 region has 10 residues. CDR1 is DFQATT, CDR2 SNEGSKA, per germline (reference sequence). Trimming cost V 5 bases and J 5 bases, with 6 bases left between them. The DNA for the CDR3 is TGCAGTGCTCCTCTGGAGACCCAGTACTTC. Encoded protein: CSAPLETQYF.

The rearrangement links TRBV5-1 to TRBJ2-2; tentatively, D is TRBD1 (5 bases). The ends were cut back, 2 bases at V and 6 bases at J, with 8 bases in the middle. CDR1 is SGHRS and CDR2 is YFSETQ in the germline V gene. The CDR3 length is 13 residues. CDR3 sequence reads: CASSFDSPGELFF. For the CDR3, the DNA is TGCGCCAGCAGCTTCGACAGTCCCGGGGAGCTGTTTTTT. Looking up the rest from reference TRBV5-1 and TRBJ2-2 gives the full variable domain: KAGVTQTPRYLIKTRGQQVTLSCSPISGHRSVSWYQQTPGQGLQFLFEYFSETQRNKGNFPGRFSGRQFSNSRSEMNVSTLELGDSALYLCASSFDSPGELFFGEGSRLTVL.

This clone was found a few times. V usage is TRBV11-2 and J usage is TRBJ2-1, with TRBD2 matching over 10 bases. Per the germline V gene, CDR1 is SGHAT and CDR2 is FQNNGV. CDR3 length equals 14 residues. The V gene end was trimmed by 1 base and the J gene end by 10 bases; junction bases not matched to a gene: 4. CDR3 loop: CASSLGLAGVEQFF. CDR3 DNA: TGTGCCAGCAGCTTAGGTCTAGCGGGAGTCGAGCAGTTCTTC.

The V call is TRBV5-5, the J call TRBJ1-2; TRBD1 matches 10 bases. Germline-derived CDR1 and CDR2 are SGHKS and YYEKEE (reference sequence). V was clipped by 5 bases and J by 4 bases; unmatched bases: 5. This CDR3 comprises 14 residues. CDR3 in amino acids: CASRTGGIGYGYTF. The CDR3 bases are TGTGCCAGCAGGACAGGGGGCATCGGCTATGGCTACACCTTC.

The chain recombines TRBV7-8 with TRBJ2-2; TRBD1 agrees at 7 bases. This CDR3 spans 16 amino acids. Per the germline V gene, CDR1 is SGHVS and CDR2 is FQNEAQ. V lost 1 base, J lost 6 bases, and 8 bases stayed unmatched. This CDR3 reads CASSLVSTGIPGELFF. In nucleotides, the CDR3 is TGTGCCAGCAGCTTAGTTTCGACAGGGATCCCCGGGGAGCTGTTTTTT.

This rearrangement joins TRBV7-2 to TRBJ2-1; possible D gene TRBD2, 5 bases. Trimming took off 2 bases at V and 8 bases at J, with 16 bases between the two ends. The CDR3 consists of 15 residues. Germline V lookup: CDR1 SGHTA, CDR2 FQGNSA. This chain's CDR3 is CASSLQKREWDEQFF. Written as DNA, the CDR3 is TGTGCCAGCAGCTTACAAAAGAGGGAGTGGGATGAGCAGTTCTTC.

The gene calls are TRBV19 and TRBJ1-6; TRBD1 matches at 9 bases. V shed 5 bases and J 6 bases; nucleotides not matched to a gene: 5. Germline V lookup: CDR1 LNHDA, CDR2 SQIVND (reference sequence). The CDR3 has 15 residues. As DNA, the CDR3 is TGTGCCAGTAGTTCGGGACAGGGCGGTAATTCACCCCTCCACTTT. Translating it yields CASSSGQGGNSPLHF.

The chain links TRBV6-5 to TRBJ2-7; unclear D gene. CDR1 and CDR2 (germline): MNHEY, SVGAGI. Between the trimmed V and J ends, which lost 6 bases and 2 bases, there was a span of 11 bases. CDR3 length: 13 amino acids. The CDR3 region has the DNA TGTGCCAGCAGGCCGAGAAGTACCTACGAGCAGTACTTC. Residues: CASRPRSTYEQYF.

The V and J genes are TRBV6-1 and TRBJ1-3; D possibly corresponds to TRBD1 (5 bases). Deletions cut 2 bases from V and 3 bases from J, with 17 bases between. Germline CDR1 is MNHNS and CDR2 is SASEGT. The CDR3 consists of 17 residues. CDR3 sequence: CASSEWKRRGGGNTIYF. CDR3 nucleotide sequence: TGTGCCAGCAGTGAATGGAAGCGGCGGGGGGGTGGAAACACCATATATTTT.

The rearrangement links TRBV7-2 to TRBJ2-7; 11 bases align to TRBD2. The CDR3 contains 15 residues. Germline assignment: CDR1 SGHTA and CDR2 FQGNSA. V was pared by 5 bases and J by 6 bases, with 9 bases of the junction left unmatched. This CDR3 reads CASSIGVLAGAEQYF. The CDR3 DNA reads TGTGCCAGCAGCATAGGAGTACTAGCGGGAGCCGAGCAGTACTTC.

The gene calls are TRBV5-1 and TRBJ2-3; 7 bases are a match to TRBD1. V lost 0 bases, J lost 3 bases, and 4 bases stayed unmatched. Germline-derived CDR1 and CDR2 are SGHRS and YFSETQ. The CDR3 extends over 15 amino acids. The DNA for the CDR3 is TGCGCCAGCAGCTTGGCTGACAGGGATACAGATACGCAGTATTTT. Its protein product is CASSLADRDTDTQYF. The full variable domain, completed using reference TRBV5-1 and TRBJ2-3, is KAGVTQTPRYLIKTRGQQVTLSCSPISGHRSVSWYQQTPGQGLQFLFEYFSETQRNKGNFPGRFSGRQFSNSRSEMNVSTLELGDSALYLCASSLADRDTDTQYFGPGTRLTVL.

The CDR3, as DNA: TGTGCCAGCATCGGCGCTGGGACAAGTCATGAAAAACTGTTTTTT. This sequence encodes CASIGAGTSHEKLFF. The J gene is TRBJ1-4, the V gene TRBV7-9, with D possibly matching TRBD1 (6 bases). With 7 bases removed from V and 6 bases from J, the gap between germline ends came to 18 bases. This CDR3 is 15 amino acids long. The germline gives CDR1 SEHNR, CDR2 FQNEAQ (reference sequence).

This chain connects TRBV21-1 to TRBJ2-6; TRBD1, the table's D call, was not compared with the DNA. TRBV21-1 is given as a pseudogene. CDR3 length: 19 amino acids. DNA of the CDR3: TGTGCCAGCGCGAGGGGGACAGGGGATAAGGGTTCTGGGGCCAACGTCCTGACTTTC. This encodes CASARGTGDKGSGANVLTF.

The genes are TRBV6-6 and TRBJ2-7; TRBD1 matches at 7 bases. With V trimmed by 4 bases and J by 4 bases, 1 base remained unmatched. CDR3 length: 12 residues. CDR1 is MNHNY and CDR2 is SVGAGI in the germline V gene (reference sequence). The DNA for the CDR3 is TGTGCCAGCAGTTTGACAGGGTACGAGCAGTACTTC. Encoded protein: CASSLTGYEQYF.

This clone was detected only a few times. The chain combines TRBV14 with TRBJ1-6; TRBD1 might be the D (5 bases). V was pared by 3 bases and J by 10 bases, with 13 bases between. The germline V gene has CDR1 SGHDN and CDR2 FVKESK. This CDR3 is 14 amino acids long. CDR3 loop: CASSHRGGGSPLHF. CDR3 sequence (DNA): TGTGCCAGCAGCCATCGGGGGGGAGGATCACCCCTCCACTTT.